These 20 T cell receptor beta chains were sequenced from one sample in a study of shared clonotypes between healthy human individuals. Libraries were prepared by immunoSEQ multiplex PCR; TCRdb keeps only in-frame clonotypes and omits some of them. Of millions of clones in the sample, 90% to 95% were seen once. Specimen: naive CD4+ T cells from PBMCs. Subset given: CD45RA+ positively selected. Every receptor here comes from a man between 18 and 35 years old in good health. Some clones in this sample may be carry-over from other donors' samples.

The V and J genes are TRBV7-3 and TRBJ2-3; the D is unclear. This CDR3 comprises 14 residues. Trimming stripped 1 base from V and 2 bases from J, with 7 bases between. Germline CDR1 reads SGHTA; CDR2 reads FQGTGA. CDR3 region: CASSLKGSTDTQYF. Written as DNA, the CDR3 is TGTGCCAGCAGCTTAAAGGGCTCCACAGATACGCAGTATTTT. The variable domain in full, with the rest retrieved from reference TRBV7-3 and TRBJ2-3, is GAGVSQTPSNKVTEKGKYVELRCDPISGHTALYWYRQSLGQGPEFLIYFQGTGAADDSGLPNDRFFAVRPEGSVSTLKIQRTERGDSAVYLCASSLKGSTDTQYFGPGTRLTVL.

The rearrangement links TRBV15 to TRBJ1-2, with TRBD1 identical over 8 bases. Trimming at V came to 1 base and at J to 8 bases, leaving 9 bases not matched to a gene. Germline V CDR1 and CDR2: LNHNV, YYDKDF (reference sequence). The CDR3 covers 15 residues. This chain's CDR3 is CATSRGQGLAGGYTF. The CDR3 DNA reads as TGTGCCACCAGCAGAGGACAGGGGCTGGCGGGAGGCTACACCTTC.

This chain connects TRBV6-5 to TRBJ1-1, with a weak D call TRBD1 (5 bases). The V and J ends lost 7 bases and 4 bases respectively, with 16 bases between them. Germline lookup yields CDR1 MNHEY and CDR2 SVGAGI. The CDR3 consists of 14 residues. The CDR3 coding sequence is TGTGCCAGCACCGCGGCAGGGCGCGGCACTGAAGCTTTCTTT. This gives the protein CASTAAGRGTEAFF.

The chain uses TRBV30 and TRBJ1-1, with D perhaps TRBD1 (5 bases). Trimming took 1 base from V and 4 from J, leaving 7 bases between them. This CDR3 comprises 12 residues. The germline gives CDR1 GTSNPN, CDR2 SVGIG (reference sequence). The CDR3 DNA follows: TGTGCCTGGAGTGAGACAGCCACTGAAGCTTTCTTT. Amino acid sequence: CAWSETATEAFF.

This chain links TRBV4-1 with TRBJ1-6, with 7 positions matching TRBD1. Germline V gene sequence: CDR1 MGHRA, CDR2 YSYEKL. V lost 4 bases to trimming and J lost 7 bases; unmatched junction nucleotides: 1. CDR3 length: 13 residues. DNA of the CDR3: TGCGCCAGCAGCCGGGACAGAAATTCACCCCTCCACTTT. Translation: CASSRDRNSPLHF.

The rearrangement links TRBV30 to TRBJ1-1; D call uncertain. The length of the CDR3 is 13 residues. Trimming took 2 bases from V and 3 from J, leaving 10 bases between them. Per the germline V gene, CDR1 is GTSNPN and CDR2 is SVGIG (reference sequence). The DNA of the CDR3 is TGTGCCTGGAGTCGGCAGCTAGACACTGAAGCTTTCTTT. It yields the protein CAWSRQLDTEAFF.

The chain combines TRBV5-1 with TRBJ2-2; 7 bases are a match to TRBD1. Trimming at V came to 4 bases and at J to 6 bases, leaving 6 bases not matched to a gene. There are 14 residues in the CDR3. Germline loops: CDR1 SGHRS, CDR2 YFSETQ. The CDR3: CASSPAQGAGELFF. In DNA form, the CDR3 reads TGCGCCAGCAGCCCAGCCCAGGGGGCCGGGGAGCTGTTTTTT.

This rearrangement joins TRBV29-1 to TRBJ1-2, with D perhaps TRBD1 (5 bases). The CDR3 sequence is 14 residues long. The V end was cut by 6 bases, the J end by 11 bases, with 25 bases between. The germline CDR1 and CDR2 sequences are SQVTM and ANQGSEA. The CDR3 DNA reads TGCAGCGTACAACGGGGACGCCTGTCTAGTAGTTACACCTTC. This encodes CSVQRGRLSSSYTF. Using reference TRBV29-1 and TRBJ1-2 for the parts outside the CDR3, the full variable domain is SAVISQKPSRDICQRGTSLTIQCQVDSQVTMMFWYRQQPGQSLTLIATANQGSEATYESGFVIDKFPISRPNLTFSTLTVSNMSPEDSSIYLCSVQRGRLSSSYTFGSGTRLTVV.

This CDR3 is CASSPSGNTGELFF. CDR3 coding DNA: TGTGCCAGCAGCCCTAGCGGGAACACCGGGGAGCTGTTTTTT. This chain links TRBV4-2 with TRBJ2-2; TRBD2 matches at 7 bases. Germline lookup yields CDR1 LGHNA and CDR2 YNFKEQ. The CDR3 runs to 14 residues. The J segment lost 1 base and the V segment lost 4 bases, leaving 0 bases of the junction unmatched.

The chain has TRBV11-2 and TRBJ2-3, with D possibly being TRBD1 or TRBD2 (7 bases each). Trimming shortened V by 5 bases and J by 4 bases, and 16 bases separated the two germline ends. Germline lookup yields CDR1 SGHAT and CDR2 FQNNGV. CDR3 length equals 15 residues. Written as DNA, the CDR3 is TGTGCCAGCAGCCAATCAGGGGGGGTCGCAGATACGCAGTATTTT. The encoded protein is CASSQSGGVADTQYF. The complete variable domain, with remaining parts taken from reference TRBV11-2 and TRBJ2-3, reads EAGVAQSPRYKIIEKRQSVAFWCNPISGHATLYWYQQILGQGPKLLIQFQNNGVVDDSQLPKDRFSAERLKGVDSTLKIQPAKLEDSAVYLCASSQSGGVADTQYFGPGTRLTVL.

The chain carries TRBV2 and TRBJ2-3; the D is unclear. Looked up from germline, CDR1 is SNHLY and CDR2 is FYNNEI. The CDR3 extends over 12 amino acids. V was pared by 3 bases and J by 6 bases, with 7 bases between. The CDR3 DNA sequence: TGTGCCAGCAGTGAGACATTGGATACGCAGTATTTT. Protein: CASSETLDTQYF.

This clone has a single count. V usage is TRBV27 and J usage is TRBJ2-2; 14 nucleotides align to TRBD2. V trimming: 2 bases; J trimming: 4 bases; junction bases outside the gene matches: 3. The V gene's germline CDR1 is MNHEY and CDR2 SMNVEV (reference sequence). This CDR3 comprises 17 residues. The CDR3 DNA follows: TGTGCCAGCAGTTTAATTGGGACTAGCGGGAGCACCGGGGAGCTGTTTTTT. It codes for CASSLIGTSGSTGELFF.

This clone appeared a single time. The V call is TRBV14, the J call TRBJ2-7, with 10 bases identical to TRBD1. Germline CDR1 and CDR2: SGHDN and FVKESK. The V segment lost 3 bases and the J segment 3 bases; nucleotides outside the gene matches: 5. This CDR3 comprises 15 residues. CDR3 loop: CASSHLGQGNYEQYF. CDR3 sequence (DNA): TGTGCCAGCAGCCATCTGGGACAGGGGAACTACGAGCAGTACTTC.

The chain joins TRBV28 to TRBJ2-5; no reliable D call. Trimming shortened V by 3 bases and J by 2 bases, and 10 bases separated the two germline ends. The CDR3 has 14 residues. Germline V gene lookup returns CDR1 MDHEN and CDR2 SYDVKM. The CDR3 bases are TGTGCCAGCAGTTTCTTTGTGGGGCAAGAGACCCAGTACTTC. Translated, it gives CASSFFVGQETQYF.

This chain joins TRBV5-1 and TRBJ2-7, with TRBD1 matching over 7 bases. This CDR3 is 15 amino acids long. V lost 4 bases, J lost 5 bases, and 12 bases stayed unmatched. Germline V gene lookup returns CDR1 SGHRS and CDR2 YFSETQ. This CDR3 reads CASSLNPTGMDEQYF. CDR3 nucleotides: TGCGCCAGCAGCCTAAACCCGACAGGGATGGACGAGCAGTACTTC.

As to this clone: Other nucleotide sequences in the sample specify the same CDR3. The chain uses TRBV5-1 and TRBJ2-3; 12 bases fit TRBD2. Trimming took 2 bases from V and 0 from J; bases not matched to a gene: 1. The CDR3 spans 16 residues. Germline V gene data show CDR1 as SGHRS and CDR2 as YFSETQ. CDR3 coding DNA: TGCGCCAGCAGCTTCGGACTAGCGGGAAGCACAGATACGCAGTATTTT. This codes for CASSFGLAGSTDTQYF.

This chain joins TRBV19 and TRBJ2-7; 8 bases agree with TRBD2. The CDR3 spans 15 residues. Trimming at V came to 4 bases and at J to 3 bases, leaving 8 bases not matched to a gene. Germline V gene data show CDR1 as LNHDA and CDR2 as SQIVND (reference sequence). The CDR3 DNA reads TGTGCCAGTAGTAAACTAGCGGCAGTTCACTACGAGCAGTACTTC. Translation: CASSKLAAVHYEQYF.

The chain employs TRBV7-8 and TRBJ2-1; the match to TRBD2 covers 7 bases. CDR3 length: 14 amino acids. Germline values: CDR1 SGHVS, CDR2 FQNEAQ. V shed 7 bases, J shed 5 bases, and the junction held 8 bases outside the gene matches. In nucleotides, the CDR3 is TGTGCCAGCACCCCGGGGGGTATAAACAATGAGCAGTTCTTC. It encodes CASTPGGINNEQFF.

This clone appeared once. V gene TRBV10-3 combines with J gene TRBJ2-3, with a possible D match to TRBD1 (5 bases). The germline CDR1 and CDR2 sequences are ENHRY and SYGVKD. The V end lost 5 bases, the J end lost 2 bases, and 11 bases lay between the germline ends. The CDR3 has 14 residues. Here the CDR3 DNA reads TGTGCCATCAGTCTGACAGCCATCACAGATACGCAGTATTTT. Translating it yields CAISLTAITDTQYF.

This chain links TRBV5-1 with TRBJ2-1; D not resolved. Germline V gene sequence: CDR1 SGHRS, CDR2 YFSETQ. V was clipped by 0 bases and J by 9 bases, with 16 bases between them. This CDR3 contains 15 residues. The CDR3 nucleotides are TGCGCCAGCAGCTTGGATCAGCCTACCTTAGGTGAGCAGTTCTTC. Translated, it gives CASSLDQPTLGEQFF. The complete variable domain, with remaining parts taken from reference TRBV5-1 and TRBJ2-1, reads KAGVTQTPRYLIKTRGQQVTLSCSPISGHRSVSWYQQTPGQGLQFLFEYFSETQRNKGNFPGRFSGRQFSNSRSEMNVSTLELGDSALYLCASSLDQPTLGEQFFGPGTRLTVL.